The next 22 T cell receptor beta chains were all read from a single sample in a study of beta chain features in type 1 diabetes. The investigators reverse transcribed all of the isolated RNA, so they sequenced expressed TCRB transcripts. Here immunoSEQ multiplex PCR was the method, and the copy in TCRdb shows in-frame clones only, minus some. The sample carries more than 350,000 clones, about an eighth recorded once. Sequencing was performed on naive CD4+ T cells from blood. These receptors were obtained from a woman aged 18-35 years in good health.

The chain links TRBV9 to TRBJ2-5, with 8 bases that match TRBD1. Trimming took 0 bases from V and 5 from J; bases not matched to a gene: 3. CDR1 is SGDLS, CDR2 YYNGEE, per germline. The length of the CDR3 is 14 residues. The CDR3 loop is CASSVGQGLETQYF. Here the CDR3 DNA reads TGTGCCAGCAGCGTAGGACAGGGGTTGGAGACCCAGTACTTC.

In DNA, the CDR3 is TGCAGCGTGGGGACTACACTGGGCAATGAGCAGTTCTTC. Protein product: CSVGTTLGNEQFF. The genes are TRBV29-1 and TRBJ2-1, with 7 bases identical to TRBD2. Germline CDR1 is SQVTM and CDR2 is ANQGSEA. This CDR3 has 13 residues. With 6 bases clipped from V and 6 bases from J, the junction kept 8 bases outside the gene matches.

This chain connects TRBV28 to TRBJ2-7; 9 bases line up with TRBD1. This CDR3 is 15 amino acids long. From germline, CDR1 is MDHEN and CDR2 SYDVKM. The V and J ends lost 4 bases and 1 base, in that order; junction bases with no gene match: 5. The CDR3 sequence: CASSSAGTGSYEQYV. Written as DNA, the CDR3 is TGTGCCAGCAGTTCAGCCGGGACAGGGTCCTACGAGCAGTACGTC.

Regarding this clone: Additional DNA sequences in this sample encode the identical CDR3. The chain couples TRBV10-3 to TRBJ2-1; TRBD2 might be the D (5 bases). CDR1 and CDR2 from the germline V gene are ENHRY and SYGVKD. The CDR3 runs 12 residues. Trimming removed 3 bases at V and 7 bases at J, with 7 bases between. The CDR3, as DNA: TGTGCCATCAGTGAAAGAGGGAATGAGCAGTTCTTC. Translating it yields CAISERGNEQFF.

The chain recombines TRBV5-6 with TRBJ1-1; D is unclear. The V and J ends lost 3 bases and 0 bases respectively, with 15 bases between them. CDR1 and CDR2 (germline): SGHDT, YYEEEE. The CDR3 has 16 residues. CDR3 sequence (DNA): TGTGCCAGCAGCTACGTTGGCAGGCGCATGAACACTGAAGCTTTCTTT. This codes for CASSYVGRRMNTEAFF.

This chain links TRBV5-1 with TRBJ2-3, with TRBD2 matching over 12 bases. Germline V gene data show CDR1 as SGHRS and CDR2 as YFSETQ. The CDR3 totals 16 residues. V shed 4 bases, J shed 0 bases, and the junction held 3 bases outside the gene matches. For the CDR3, the DNA is TGCGCCAGCAGCGGGGGGACTAGCGGGAGCACAGATACGCAGTATTTT. It translates to CASSGGTSGSTDTQYF.

This clone was counted between two and nine times. This chain links TRBV11-1 with TRBJ2-3; no clear D. CDR3 length: 14 amino acids. Trimming pared 7 bases from V and 3 bases from J, leaving 14 bases between. CDR1 and CDR2 from the germline V gene are SGHAT and FQDESV (reference sequence). The CDR3 is CASNDPGLTDTQYF. CDR3 nucleotide sequence: TGTGCCAGCAACGATCCGGGTCTTACAGATACGCAGTATTTT.

The chain uses TRBV29-1 and TRBJ1-1, with a tentative D call TRBD1 (5 bases). Germline lookup yields CDR1 SQVTM and CDR2 ANQGSEA. V lost 6 bases and J 2 bases, leaving 19 bases between the germline ends. The CDR3 is made up of 15 amino acids. The CDR3 bases are TGCAGCGTCACTAACTGGGGGGGTAAAAACACTGAAGCTTTCTTT. It is translated as CSVTNWGGKNTEAFF. The entire variable domain, with the rest obtained from reference TRBV29-1 and TRBJ1-1, is as follows: SAVISQKPSRDICQRGTSLTIQCQVDSQVTMMFWYRQQPGQSLTLIATANQGSEATYESGFVIDKFPISRPNLTFSTLTVSNMSPEDSSIYLCSVTNWGGKNTEAFFGQGTRLTVV.

This chain connects TRBV28 to TRBJ2-7, with TRBD1 matching 10 bases. The trim removed 7 bases at V and 7 bases at J, leaving 13 bases unmatched. CDR3 length: 15 amino acids. From germline, CDR1 is MDHEN and CDR2 SYDVKM. The CDR3 here is CASTRPGQGFVEQYV. CDR3 bases: TGTGCCAGCACACGTCCGGGACAGGGGTTTGTTGAGCAGTACGTC.

V and J are TRBV10-3 and TRBJ2-7; 10 nucleotides align to TRBD1. The CDR3 runs 14 residues. Germline V CDR1 and CDR2: ENHRY, SYGVKD. V lost 7 bases and J lost 2; bases outside the gene matches: 5. In DNA, the CDR3 is TGTGCCATCACCCCGGGACAGGGGACCTACGAGCAGTACTTC. It translates to CAITPGQGTYEQYF.

This clone was detected only a few times. This chain joins TRBV14 and TRBJ2-4, with D possibly TRBD1 on 6 matching bases. V gave up 2 bases and J gave up 11 bases, with 16 bases separating them. CDR3 length: 14 amino acids. Germline values: CDR1 SGHDN, CDR2 FVKESK. The chain's CDR3 is CASSQISGTSFQYF. As DNA, the CDR3 is TGTGCCAGCAGCCAAATATCCGGGACATCCTTTCAGTACTTC.

Here the CDR3 DNA reads TGTGCCTGGAGTGAAGGCCACTCCTACGAGCAGTACTTC. Translation gives CAWSEGHSYEQYF. This chain joins TRBV30 and TRBJ2-7; D is unclear. The CDR3 length is 13 residues. Trimming took off 1 base at V and 0 bases at J, with 7 bases between the two ends. Germline V gives CDR1 GTSNPN, CDR2 SVGIG (reference sequence).

V is TRBV9 and J is TRBJ2-3; TRBD1 is a possible D gene (5 bases). The V end was cut by 4 bases, the J end by 4 bases, with 13 bases between. This CDR3 has 14 residues. CDR1 SGDLS and CDR2 YYNGEE come from the germline V gene. CDR3 in DNA: TGTGCCAGCAGCCTCTCCAGGGTCTCAGATACGCAGTATTTT. Amino acid sequence: CASSLSRVSDTQYF.

This clone was seen only a few times. This chain joins TRBV18 and TRBJ2-7; 10 bases fit TRBD1. The CDR3 has 14 amino acids. V was pared by 3 bases and J by 2 bases, with 1 base of the junction left unmatched. Germline values: CDR1 KGHSH, CDR2 LQKENI. The CDR3 sequence is CASSPGTGAYEQYV. In DNA form, the CDR3 reads TGTGCCAGCTCACCCGGGACAGGGGCCTACGAGCAGTACGTC.

This sequence joins TRBV7-2 and TRBJ1-1; D gene uncertain. V lost 5 bases, J lost 6 bases, and 19 bases lay in between. The CDR3 runs to 15 residues. CDR1 is SGHTA and CDR2 is FQGNSA in the germline V gene. The CDR3 bases are TGTGCCAGCAGCCTCCAAGCGGGTGGGCGGTCTGAAGCTTTCTTT. Residues: CASSLQAGGRSEAFF.

The chain uses TRBV29-1 and TRBJ1-1; 8 nucleotides match TRBD1. The CDR3 has 12 amino acids. CDR1 is SQVTM and CDR2 is ANQGSEA in the germline V gene. With V trimmed by 7 bases and J by 11 bases, 12 bases remained unmatched. The CDR3 sequence is CSAIRQGWYAFF. The DNA for the CDR3 is TGCAGCGCTATCCGACAGGGGTGGTATGCTTTCTTT.

The sample holds a few counts of this clone. This chain links TRBV28 with TRBJ2-1; D remains ambiguous. Trimming took 1 base from V and 0 from J, leaving 10 bases between them. There are 16 residues in the CDR3. The V gene's germline CDR1 is MDHEN and CDR2 SYDVKM. CDR3 sequence (DNA): TGTGCCAGCAGTTTATTTCGGCGGAGCTCCTACAATGAGCAGTTCTTC. Its protein product is CASSLFRRSSYNEQFF.

CDR3 sequence reads: CSVEGESGRLTYNEQFF. The CDR3 DNA sequence: TGCAGCGTTGAAGGGGAGTCCGGGAGACTTACCTACAATGAGCAGTTCTTC. J is TRBJ2-1 and V is TRBV29-1; TRBD2 is a possible D gene (6 bases). The germline CDR1 and CDR2 sequences are SQVTM and ANQGSEA. Trimming took off 1 base at V and 2 bases at J, with 18 bases between the two ends. CDR3 length: 17 amino acids.

The V and J genes are TRBV10-3 and TRBJ2-3, with D perhaps TRBD2 (6 bases). Germline V gives CDR1 ENHRY, CDR2 SYGVKD. Trimming removed 0 bases at V and 4 bases at J, with 11 bases between. This CDR3 has 15 residues. The CDR3 spells CAISESTASADTQYF. The CDR3, as DNA: TGTGCCATCAGTGAGTCGACGGCTAGCGCAGATACGCAGTATTTT.

This clone has a handful of counts. The chain employs TRBV25-1 and TRBJ2-5; possibly TRBD1 for D (6 bases). The CDR3 sequence is 13 residues long. Germline-derived CDR1 and CDR2 are MGHDK and SYGVNS. Trimming pared 8 bases from V and 7 bases from J, leaving 17 bases between. CDR3 in DNA: TGTGCCAGCGGTAATACAGGGTGGGCGACCCAGTACTTC. It yields the protein CASGNTGWATQYF.

This clone occurred a few times. The rearrangement links TRBV5-4 to TRBJ2-5, with TRBD2 matching 8 bases. This CDR3 is built from 14 residues. The trim removed 4 bases at V and 5 bases at J, leaving 7 bases unmatched. Germline lookup yields CDR1 SGHNT and CDR2 YYREEE (reference sequence). The CDR3 here is CASSDSGEGETQYF. In nucleotides, the CDR3 is TGTGCCAGCAGCGATAGCGGGGAAGGGGAGACCCAGTACTTC.

In this sample, this clone turned up a few times. This rearrangement joins TRBV4-2 to TRBJ1-1; D is undetermined. Germline CDR1 LGHNA, CDR2 YNFKEQ. CDR3 length equals 14 residues. With 2 bases removed from V and 2 bases from J, the gap between germline ends came to 9 bases. CDR3 in DNA: TGTGCCAGCAGCCAAAGAGGGTCAAACACTGAAGCTTTCTTT. Protein product: CASSQRGSNTEAFF.